This TCR beta chain derives from a study of blood T cell repertoires in COVID-19. Study at large: Sample material is recorded as cDNA or gDNA derived from T cells, B-cell-depleted T cells, or PBMCs.

This clone has a single count. Those who participated ranged in age from roughly 18 to 95 years and resided in some 24 US areas. In assigning cohorts, the study relied on participant-reported clinical history. Trimming removed 3 bases from V and 2 bases from J, with 14 bases in between. Germline V gene sequence: CDR1 SGHNT, CDR2 YYREEE (reference sequence). The CDR3 is 16 amino acids. Per the authors' pipeline: Reference gene primer amplification in the assay estimated nucleated cell counts. Some clones are missing from TCRdb's copy, which holds only in-frame ones; the method was immunoSEQ multiplex PCR. V and J calls and clone size follow that table, whereas D and trimming were derived from the DNA. There are some 170,000 clones in the sample; about 90% occur only once, and around 1.2% lies in the top ten.

The sample taken for sequencing was PBMCs or T cells enriched from blood (not recorded which). The chain joins TRBV5-4 to TRBJ1-4, with D possibly TRBD1 on 6 matching bases. This clonotype was obtained from a human donor with acute COVID-19. The donor label of this sample is uncertain. The CDR3 region has the DNA TGTGCCAGCAGCTCGGGCGGGGGCCAGACTAATGAAAAACTGTTTTTT. Its protein is CASSSGGGQTNEKLFF.